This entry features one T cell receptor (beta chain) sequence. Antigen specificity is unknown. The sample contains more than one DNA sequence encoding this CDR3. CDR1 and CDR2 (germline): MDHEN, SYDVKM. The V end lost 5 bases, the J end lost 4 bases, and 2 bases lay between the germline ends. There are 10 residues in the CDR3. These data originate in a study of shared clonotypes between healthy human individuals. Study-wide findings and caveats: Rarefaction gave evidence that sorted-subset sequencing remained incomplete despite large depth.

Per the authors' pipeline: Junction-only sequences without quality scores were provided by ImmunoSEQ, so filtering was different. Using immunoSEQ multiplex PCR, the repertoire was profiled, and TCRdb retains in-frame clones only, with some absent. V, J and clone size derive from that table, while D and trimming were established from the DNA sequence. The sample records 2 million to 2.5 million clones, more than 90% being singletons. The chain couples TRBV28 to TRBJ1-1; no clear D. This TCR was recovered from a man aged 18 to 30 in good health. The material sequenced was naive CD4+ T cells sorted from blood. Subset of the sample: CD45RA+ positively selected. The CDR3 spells CASSRTEAFF. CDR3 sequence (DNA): TGTGCCAGCAGTCGCACTGAAGCTTTCTTT. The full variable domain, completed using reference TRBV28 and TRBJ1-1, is DVKVTQSSRYLVKRTGEKVFLECVQDMDHENMFWYRQDPGLGLRLIYFSYDVKMKEKGDIPEGYSVSREKKERFSLILESASTNQTSMYLCASSRTEAFFGQGTRLTVV.